In this sample, the clone carrying this T cell receptor beta chain turned up a few times. This sample was taken from a study of cytomegalovirus exposure and HLA in healthy donors. Primers for the PCR totalled 60 Vbeta and 13 Jbeta. Assay used: immunoSEQ multiplex PCR; TCRdb lists only in-frame clones, some missing. The sample holds about 140,000 clones, over 75% seen once. Germline loops: CDR1 LNHDA, CDR2 SQIVND (reference sequence). Trimming cost V 5 bases and J 3 bases, with 11 bases left between them. The CDR3 length is 13 residues. This sequence was found in a young man in good health. The V and J genes are TRBV19 and TRBJ2-7; weak D call: TRBD1 (5 bases). Sequencing used PBMCs. Here the CDR3 reads CASSPRALYEQYF. In DNA, the CDR3 is TGTGCCAGTAGTCCCAGGGCGCTCTACGAGCAGTACTTC.